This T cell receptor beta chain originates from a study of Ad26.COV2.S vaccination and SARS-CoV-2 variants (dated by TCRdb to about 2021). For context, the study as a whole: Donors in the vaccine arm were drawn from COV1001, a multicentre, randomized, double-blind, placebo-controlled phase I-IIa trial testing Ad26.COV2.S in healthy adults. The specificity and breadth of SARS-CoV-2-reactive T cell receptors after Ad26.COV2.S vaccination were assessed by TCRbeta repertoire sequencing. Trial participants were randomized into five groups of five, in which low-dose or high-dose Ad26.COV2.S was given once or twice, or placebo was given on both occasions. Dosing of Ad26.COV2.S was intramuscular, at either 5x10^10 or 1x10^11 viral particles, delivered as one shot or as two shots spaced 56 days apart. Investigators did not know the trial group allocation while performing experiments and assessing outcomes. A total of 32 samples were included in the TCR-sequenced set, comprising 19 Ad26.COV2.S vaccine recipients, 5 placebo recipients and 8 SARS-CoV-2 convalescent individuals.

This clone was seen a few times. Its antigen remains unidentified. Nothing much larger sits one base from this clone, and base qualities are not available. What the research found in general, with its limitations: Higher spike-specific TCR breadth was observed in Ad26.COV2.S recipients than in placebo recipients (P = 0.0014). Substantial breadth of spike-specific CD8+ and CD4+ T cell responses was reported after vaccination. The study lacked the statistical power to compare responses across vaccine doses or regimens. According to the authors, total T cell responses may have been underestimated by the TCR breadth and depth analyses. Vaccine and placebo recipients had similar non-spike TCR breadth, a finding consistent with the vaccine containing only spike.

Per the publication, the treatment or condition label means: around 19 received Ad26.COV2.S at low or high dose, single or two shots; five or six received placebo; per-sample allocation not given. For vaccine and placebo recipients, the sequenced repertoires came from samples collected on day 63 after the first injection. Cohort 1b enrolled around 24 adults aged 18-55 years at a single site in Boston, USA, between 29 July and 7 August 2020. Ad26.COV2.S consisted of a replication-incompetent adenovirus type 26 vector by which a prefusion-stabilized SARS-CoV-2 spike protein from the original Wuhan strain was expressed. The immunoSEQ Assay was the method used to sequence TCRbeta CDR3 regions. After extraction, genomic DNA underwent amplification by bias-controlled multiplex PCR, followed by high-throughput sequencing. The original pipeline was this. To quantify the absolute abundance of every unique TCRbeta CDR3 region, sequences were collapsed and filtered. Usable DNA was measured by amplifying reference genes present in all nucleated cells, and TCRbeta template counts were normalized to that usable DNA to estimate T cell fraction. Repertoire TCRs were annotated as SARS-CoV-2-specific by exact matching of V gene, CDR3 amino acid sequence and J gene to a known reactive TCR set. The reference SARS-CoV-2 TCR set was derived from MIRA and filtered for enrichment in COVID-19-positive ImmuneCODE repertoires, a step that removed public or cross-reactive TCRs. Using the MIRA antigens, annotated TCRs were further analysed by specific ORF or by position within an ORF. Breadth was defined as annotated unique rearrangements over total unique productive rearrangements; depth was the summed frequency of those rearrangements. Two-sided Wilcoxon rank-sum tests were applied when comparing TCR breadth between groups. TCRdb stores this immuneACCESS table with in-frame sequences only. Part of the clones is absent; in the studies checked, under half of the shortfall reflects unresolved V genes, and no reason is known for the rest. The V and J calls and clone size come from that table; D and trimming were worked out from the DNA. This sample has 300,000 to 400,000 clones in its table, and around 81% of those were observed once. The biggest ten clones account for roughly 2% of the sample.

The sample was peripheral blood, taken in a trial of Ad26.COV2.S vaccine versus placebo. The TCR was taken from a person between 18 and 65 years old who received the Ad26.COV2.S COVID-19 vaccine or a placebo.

The DNA sequence is TGTGCCAGCAGCCCGCGGGCAGGGAGTCCTGAAGCTTTCTTT. It encodes CASSPRAGSPEAFF. Recombination joined TRBV7-2 with TRBJ1-1; perhaps TRBD1 is the D gene, with 5 bases matching. Cut back by 5 bases and 6 bases, the V and J ends lie 16 bases apart. The germline V gene provides CDR1 SGHTA and CDR2 FQGNSA. The CDR3 sequence holds 14 residues, the cysteine and phenylalanine included. Kept here is only the CDR3 DNA, which spans 42 bases and is read in frame from base 1.